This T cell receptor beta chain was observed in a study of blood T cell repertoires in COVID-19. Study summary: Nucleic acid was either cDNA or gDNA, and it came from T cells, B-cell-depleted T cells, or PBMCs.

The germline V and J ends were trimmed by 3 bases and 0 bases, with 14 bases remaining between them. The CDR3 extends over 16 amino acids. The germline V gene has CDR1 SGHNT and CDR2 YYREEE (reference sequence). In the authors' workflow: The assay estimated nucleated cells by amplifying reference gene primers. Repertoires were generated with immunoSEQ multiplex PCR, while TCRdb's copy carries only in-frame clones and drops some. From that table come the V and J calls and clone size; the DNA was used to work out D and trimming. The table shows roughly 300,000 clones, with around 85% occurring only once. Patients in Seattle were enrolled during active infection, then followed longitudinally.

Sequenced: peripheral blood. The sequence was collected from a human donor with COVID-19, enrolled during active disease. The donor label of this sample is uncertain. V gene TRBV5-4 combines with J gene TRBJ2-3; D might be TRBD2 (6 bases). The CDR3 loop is CASSYLRGTSTDTQYF. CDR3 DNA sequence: TGTGCCAGCAGCTATTTACGGGGGACTAGCACAGATACGCAGTATTTT.